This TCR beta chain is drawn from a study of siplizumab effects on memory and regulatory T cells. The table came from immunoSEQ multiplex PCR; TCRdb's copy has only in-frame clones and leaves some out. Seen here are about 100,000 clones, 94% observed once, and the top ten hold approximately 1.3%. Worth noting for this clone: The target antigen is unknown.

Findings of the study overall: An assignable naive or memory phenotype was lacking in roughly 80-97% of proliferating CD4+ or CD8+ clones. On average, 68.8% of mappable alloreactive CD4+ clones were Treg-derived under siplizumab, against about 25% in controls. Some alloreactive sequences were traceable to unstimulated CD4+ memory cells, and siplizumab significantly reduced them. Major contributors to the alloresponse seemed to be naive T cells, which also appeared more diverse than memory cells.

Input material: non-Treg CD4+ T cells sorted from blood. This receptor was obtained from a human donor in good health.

CDR3 coding DNA: TGTGCCAGCAGCCGGGACTTTAGTGAGCAGTTCTTC. Translated: CASSRDFSEQFF. The V and J genes are TRBV7-2 and TRBJ2-1, with D perhaps matching TRBD2 (6 bases). Per germline, CDR1 SGHTA and CDR2 FQGNSA. Trimming stripped 5 bases from V and 9 bases from J, with 11 bases between. The CDR3 contains 12 residues.